What follows are 27 T cell receptor beta chains derived from one specimen sequenced in a study of graft-versus-host responses after intestinal transplantation. No antigen has been identified for these receptors. Assay: immunoSEQ multiplex PCR; the TCRdb copy retains only in-frame clones and omits some. The sample lists under 100,000 clones, approximately 92% occurring once. This specimen consisted of unstimulated CD8+ T cells sorted from spleen or lymph node cells, obtained before transplant. These receptors were taken from a human donor who was the organ donor for an intestinal transplant.

The V call is TRBV5-6, the J call TRBJ2-5, with 10 bases identical to TRBD2. The CDR3 covers 19 residues. V shed 0 bases and J 0 bases; nucleotides not matched to a gene: 11. The germline V gene encodes CDR1 SGHDT and CDR2 YYEEEE. CDR3 amino acids: CASSLEGLAGASYQETQYF. In DNA form, the CDR3 reads TGTGCCAGCAGCTTGGAGGGGCTAGCGGGAGCGTCTTACCAAGAGACCCAGTACTTC.

The V gene is TRBV27, the J gene TRBJ2-7; D is uncertain. The germline V gene encodes CDR1 MNHEY and CDR2 SMNVEV (reference sequence). This CDR3 is built from 15 residues. V lost 5 bases and J lost 1, with 15 bases in between. The CDR3 DNA is TGTGCCAGCAGTCCCGACATCCACTCTTCCTACGAGCAGTACTTC. Translation gives CASSPDIHSSYEQYF.

The chain couples TRBV14 to TRBJ2-1, with TRBD2 identical over 9 bases. The CDR3 loop spans 15 amino acids. Germline values: CDR1 SGHDN, CDR2 FVKESK. With 4 bases clipped from V and 5 bases from J, the junction kept 6 bases outside the gene matches. The CDR3 sequence: CASSRPAGGNNEQFF. Written as DNA, the CDR3 is TGTGCCAGCAGCCGCCCAGCGGGGGGCAACAATGAGCAGTTCTTC.

In its sample, this clone was seen a few times. This chain connects TRBV5-4 to TRBJ1-2, with unresolved D. Trimming cost V 3 bases and J 8 bases, with 8 bases left between them. The CDR3 is made up of 11 amino acids. Germline loops: CDR1 SGHNT, CDR2 YYREEE (reference sequence). CDR3 amino acids: CASSSPVGYTF. In nucleotides, the CDR3 is TGTGCCAGCAGCTCGCCAGTGGGCTACACCTTC.

The chain links TRBV4-2 to TRBJ2-7, with TRBD1 matching 9 bases. V lost 4 bases and J lost 5; bases outside the gene matches: 6. This CDR3 contains 14 residues. CDR1 is LGHNA and CDR2 is YNFKEQ in the germline V gene. CDR3 coding DNA: TGTGCCAGCAGCCCGGGACAGGGTCAACACGAGCAGTACTTC. Translation gives CASSPGQGQHEQYF.

The chain is built from TRBV27 and TRBJ2-1; maybe TRBD1 (6 bases). CDR3 length equals 16 residues. CDR1 and CDR2 (germline): MNHEY, SMNVEV (reference sequence). Trimming stripped 4 bases from V and 0 bases from J, with 13 bases between. DNA for the CDR3: TGTGCCAGCAGTTCGGCACAGGGATTCTCCTACAATGAGCAGTTCTTC. Its protein is CASSSAQGFSYNEQFF.

The rearrangement joins TRBV19 to TRBJ1-5, with D possibly matching TRBD1 (5 bases). The V end was cut by 1 base, the J end by 1 base, with 23 bases between. Germline loops: CDR1 LNHDA, CDR2 SQIVND (reference sequence). This CDR3 has 20 residues. The CDR3 spells CASSIAPVGRVHMSNQPQHF. DNA of the CDR3: TGTGCCAGTAGTATAGCCCCGGTGGGCAGGGTGCATATGAGCAATCAGCCCCAGCATTTT.

The chain carries TRBV11-3 and TRBJ2-1, with 11 bases that match TRBD1. In germline, CDR1 is SGHNT, CDR2 YENEEA. CDR3 size: 17 residues. The J segment lost 6 bases and the V segment lost 0 bases, leaving 7 bases of the junction unmatched. The CDR3 DNA sequence: TGTGCCAGCAGCTTAGATGGGGACAGGGGGAGCTCCAATGAGCAGTTCTTC. This gives the protein CASSLDGDRGSSNEQFF.

The chain employs TRBV19 and TRBJ2-5, with 8 bases matching TRBD1. The CDR3 has 14 amino acids. The V segment lost 5 bases and the J segment 3 bases; nucleotides outside the gene matches: 5. Per germline, CDR1 LNHDA and CDR2 SQIVND (reference sequence). CDR3 region: CASSYTTGEETQYF. Here the CDR3 DNA reads TGTGCCAGTAGTTACACGACAGGGGAAGAGACCCAGTACTTC.

The rearrangement links TRBV9 to TRBJ2-2; D unclear. V was pared by 1 base and J by 4 bases, with 14 bases between. CDR3 length: 16 amino acids. Germline V gives CDR1 SGDLS, CDR2 YYNGEE. CDR3 loop: CASSVSAAISTGELFF. Written as DNA, the CDR3 is TGTGCCAGCAGCGTAAGCGCGGCGATAAGCACCGGGGAGCTGTTTTTT.

The CDR3 DNA is TGTGCCAGCAGCTCTCGAACCCAGGGGTGGGGTCAGTATTTT. This codes for CASSSRTQGWGQYF. The V and J genes are TRBV7-2 and TRBJ2-3; tentative D call: TRBD1 (6 bases). Trimming pared 4 bases from V and 12 bases from J, leaving 20 bases between. This CDR3 contains 14 residues. Germline assignment: CDR1 SGHTA and CDR2 FQGNSA.

The rearrangement links TRBV5-1 to TRBJ2-7; TRBD2 matches at 7 bases. Trimming removed 3 bases from V and 1 base from J; junction bases left unmatched: 7. The CDR3 runs to 15 residues. Germline V CDR1 and CDR2: SGHRS, YFSETQ. The CDR3 DNA is TGCGCCAGCAGCTCAGAGACTAGCCGATCCTACGAGCAGTACTTC. It translates to CASSSETSRSYEQYF.

The chain couples TRBV28 to TRBJ2-2; the match to TRBD1 covers 10 bases. The CDR3 consists of 15 residues. Per germline, CDR1 MDHEN and CDR2 SYDVKM. With 3 bases clipped from V and 7 bases from J, the junction kept 5 bases outside the gene matches. The CDR3 DNA reads as TGTGCCAGCAGTTTTGGACAGGGGGAGAACGGGGAGCTGTTTTTT. Its translation is CASSFGQGENGELFF. The full variable domain, with the rest looked up from reference TRBV28 and TRBJ2-2, is DVKVTQSSRYLVKRTGEKVFLECVQDMDHENMFWYRQDPGLGLRLIYFSYDVKMKEKGDIPEGYSVSREKKERFSLILESASTNQTSMYLCASSFGQGENGELFFGEGSRLTVL.

V gene TRBV11-3 combines with J gene TRBJ2-1; 12 bases fit TRBD2. CDR3 length: 16 residues. Germline V CDR1 and CDR2: SGHNT, YENEEA. The J segment lost 5 bases and the V segment lost 5 bases, leaving 7 bases of the junction unmatched. The CDR3 nucleotides are TGTGCCAGCAGCACCCCAACTAGCGGGGGGAACAATGAGCAGTTCTTC. This sequence encodes CASSTPTSGGNNEQFF.

V and J are TRBV7-2 and TRBJ1-4; TRBD1 agrees at 11 bases. Trimming removed 5 bases from V and 8 bases from J; junction bases left unmatched: 4. This CDR3 comprises 14 residues. Germline V lookup: CDR1 SGHTA, CDR2 FQGNSA. The DNA of the CDR3 is TGTGCCAGCAGCCCGGGACAGGGGGAGGAAAAACTGTTTTTT. Amino acid sequence: CASSPGQGEEKLFF.

CDR3 in amino acids: CASSGRGYKESSNYGYTF. Written as DNA, the CDR3 is TGCGCCAGCAGCGGACGGGGGTATAAGGAGAGTTCTAACTATGGCTACACCTTC. The rearrangement uses TRBV5-1 and TRBJ1-2, with a possible D match to TRBD1 (5 bases). The CDR3 spans 18 residues. Trimming cost V 4 bases and J 0 bases, with 22 bases left between them. Per germline, CDR1 SGHRS and CDR2 YFSETQ.

The chain recombines TRBV12-5 with TRBJ1-6, with 7 nucleotides matching TRBD1. The germline V gene has CDR1 LGHNT and CDR2 FRNRAP. V shed 5 bases, J shed 3 bases, and the junction held 13 bases outside the gene matches. The CDR3 is 18 residues long. CDR3 nucleotide sequence: TGTGCTAGTGGTAAGAATATCCTTCGACAGGGCTATAATTCACCCCTCCACTTT. Protein product: CASGKNILRQGYNSPLHF. Drawing the rest from reference TRBV12-5 and TRBJ1-6, the complete variable domain is DARVTQTPRHKVTEMGQEVTMRCQPILGHNTVFWYRQTMMQGLELLAYFRNRAPLDDSGMPKDRFSAEMPDATLATLKIQPSEPRDSAVYFCASGKNILRQGYNSPLHFGNGTRLTVT.

V is TRBV6-5 and J is TRBJ2-3, with TRBD1 matching over 8 bases. With 5 bases clipped from V and 6 bases from J, the junction kept 7 bases outside the gene matches. The CDR3 runs to 14 residues. Germline-derived CDR1 and CDR2 are MNHEY and SVGAGI. CDR3 nucleotides: TGTGCCAGCAGTACAGGACAGGGCCCCGATACGCAGTATTTT. Translation gives CASSTGQGPDTQYF.

V gene TRBV19 combines with J gene TRBJ2-7, with 10 positions matching TRBD1. CDR3 length equals 12 residues. V shed 8 bases and J 3 bases; nucleotides not matched to a gene: 1. CDR1 and CDR2 from the germline V gene are LNHDA and SQIVND (reference sequence). The CDR3 protein is CASGTGVYEQYF. CDR3 nucleotide sequence: TGTGCCAGTGGGACAGGGGTCTACGAGCAGTACTTC.

This rearrangement joins TRBV21-1 to TRBJ2-7; TRBD1 is the table's D call, not checked against the DNA. TRBV21-1 is a pseudogene segment. This CDR3 contains 17 residues. The CDR3 coding sequence is TGTGCCAGCAGCATCGGGGACAGGGTGGAACACCCCTACGAGCAGTACTTC. It specifies CASSIGDRVEHPYEQYF.

This clone appeared a few times. The genes are TRBV4-1 and TRBJ1-5; 9 bases align to TRBD1. The CDR3 totals 18 residues. The V gene end was trimmed by 2 bases and the J gene end by 3 bases; junction bases not matched to a gene: 11. Per germline, CDR1 MGHRA and CDR2 YSYEKL. For the CDR3, the DNA is TGCGCCAGCAGCCAAAGGCACAGCTGGACAGGGGTCAATCAGCCCCAGCATTTT. As protein: CASSQRHSWTGVNQPQHF.

The chain links TRBV18 to TRBJ1-1; the D is unclear. V was clipped by 8 bases and J by 1 base, with 11 bases between them. This CDR3 spans 13 amino acids. From germline, CDR1 is KGHSH and CDR2 LQKENI. The CDR3 DNA is TGTGCCAGCCGACAAGTGTCGAACACTGAAGCTTTCTTT. Its protein product is CASRQVSNTEAFF.

The chain combines TRBV27 with TRBJ2-7; D is unclear. This CDR3 is built from 13 residues. Trimming removed 0 bases from V and 4 bases from J, with 7 bases in between. Looked up from germline, CDR1 is MNHEY and CDR2 is SMNVEV (reference sequence). The CDR3 DNA reads as TGTGCCAGCAGTTTATCGTCCGGTTACGAGCAGTACTTC. Amino acid sequence: CASSLSSGYEQYF.

The chain couples TRBV19 to TRBJ1-4; D may be TRBD1 (6 bases). Per germline, CDR1 LNHDA and CDR2 SQIVND (reference sequence). The CDR3 totals 14 residues. The V end was cut by 3 bases, the J end by 10 bases, with 15 bases between. CDR3: CASSIGWTARKLFF. The CDR3 nucleotides read TGTGCCAGTAGTATTGGGTGGACAGCCCGAAAACTGTTTTTT.

The chain uses TRBV27 and TRBJ2-1, with D perhaps TRBD1 (5 bases). Germline-derived CDR1 and CDR2 are MNHEY and SMNVEV (reference sequence). CDR3 length: 13 residues. Trimming cost V 1 base and J 9 bases, with 10 bases left between them. The CDR3 DNA reads as TGTGCCAGCAGTTTATTGGGGCTTGGTGAGCAGTTCTTC. It encodes CASSLLGLGEQFF.

The rearrangement uses TRBV9 and TRBJ2-5; tentative D call: TRBD1 (6 bases). This CDR3 is built from 15 residues. V lost 3 bases, J lost 5 bases, and 17 bases lay in between. Germline CDR1 SGDLS, CDR2 YYNGEE. In nucleotides, the CDR3 is TGTGCCAGCAGCGCCGGGACAACCAGGGCGGAGACCCAGTACTTC. Translation gives CASSAGTTRAETQYF.

The chain has TRBV11-3 and TRBJ1-1, with TRBD1 matching 7 bases. CDR3 length: 14 amino acids. The J segment lost 1 base and the V segment lost 5 bases, leaving 4 bases of the junction unmatched. Germline V lookup: CDR1 SGHNT, CDR2 YENEEA. As DNA, the CDR3 is TGTGCCAGCAGCCAGGGGGGAGCGAACACTGAAGCTTTCTTT. Its translation is CASSQGGANTEAFF.